The 26 T cell receptor beta chains below were found in one sample sequenced in a study of PD-1 blockade in mismatch repair-deficient tumors. TCRdb's copy holds only in-frame clones and misses some; the assay was immunoSEQ multiplex PCR. The profile shows thousands of clones, 75% to 90% of them singletons. The starting material was PBMCs, obtained roughly 46 weeks after starting pembrolizumab. These receptors were taken from an adult with mismatch repair-deficient cancer.

The rearrangement joins TRBV4-2 to TRBJ1-1, with TRBD1 matching over 7 bases. The CDR3 is made up of 19 amino acids. The germline V gene has CDR1 LGHNA and CDR2 YNFKEQ. V was clipped by 4 bases and J by 4 bases; unmatched bases: 21. The CDR3 coding sequence is TGTGCCAGCAGCCCCGGGGTGACAGGGAGTTCGGGGTGGGTCACTGAAGCTTTCTTT. It encodes CASSPGVTGSSGWVTEAFF.

The J gene is TRBJ2-5, the V gene TRBV5-1, with D perhaps matching TRBD2 (6 bases). Germline V gene lookup returns CDR1 SGHRS and CDR2 YFSETQ. CDR3 size: 13 residues. Trimming took off 7 bases at V and 3 bases at J, with 13 bases between the two ends. CDR3 DNA: TGCGCCAGCGCCCGGGGGACGGAAGAGACCCAGTACTTC. Translated: CASARGTEETQYF. The whole variable domain, filled in from reference TRBV5-1 and TRBJ2-5, reads KAGVTQTPRYLIKTRGQQVTLSCSPISGHRSVSWYQQTPGQGLQFLFEYFSETQRNKGNFPGRFSGRQFSNSRSEMNVSTLELGDSALYLCASARGTEETQYFGPGTRLLVL.

The chain is built from TRBV25-1 and TRBJ2-1, with 13 positions matching TRBD2. CDR3 size: 18 residues. V was pared by 1 base and J by 7 bases, with 10 bases of the junction left unmatched. Germline V gene lookup returns CDR1 MGHDK and CDR2 SYGVNS. In DNA, the CDR3 is TGTGCCAGCAGTGAATCAAGGACTAGCGGGAGCTTTGGTAATGAGCAGTTCTTC. This sequence encodes CASSESRTSGSFGNEQFF.

This clone was detected only once. The rearrangement joins TRBV2 to TRBJ2-7; 7 nucleotides align to TRBD1. Per germline, CDR1 SNHLY and CDR2 FYNNEI. CDR3 length: 15 amino acids. V dropped 5 bases and J dropped 0; count of bases not matched to a gene: 7. CDR3 sequence reads: CASSTDRTVSYEQYF. The CDR3 DNA is TGTGCCAGCAGTACGGACAGGACGGTCTCCTACGAGCAGTACTTC. Complete variable domain (other parts from reference TRBV2 and TRBJ2-7): EPEVTQTPSHQVTQMGQEVILRCVPISNHLYFYWYRQILGQKVEFLVSFYNNEISEKSEIFDDQFSVERPDGSNFTLKIRSTKLEDSAMYFCASSTDRTVSYEQYFGPGTRLTVT.

This clone has a single count. The chain uses TRBV28 and TRBJ1-1; 7 bases are a match to TRBD1. The length of the CDR3 is 14 residues. The V and J ends lost 5 bases and 5 bases, in that order; junction bases with no gene match: 8. Germline V gene data show CDR1 as MDHEN and CDR2 as SYDVKM. Here the CDR3 DNA reads TGTGCCAGCAGTGCCATGACAGGGCTAACTGAAGCTTTCTTT. Its translation: CASSAMTGLTEAFF.

V and J are TRBV15 and TRBJ2-5, with D unclear. V was cut by 0 bases and J by 0 bases, with 11 bases left in between. The V gene's germline CDR1 is LNHNV and CDR2 YYDKDF (reference sequence). This CDR3 spans 16 amino acids. The CDR3 loop reads CATSRDPTLDQETQYF. For the CDR3, the DNA is TGTGCCACCAGCAGAGACCCAACTCTAGACCAAGAGACCCAGTACTTC.

J is TRBJ1-3 and V is TRBV2, with D unclear. Germline loops: CDR1 SNHLY, CDR2 FYNNEI. Trimming removed 3 bases at V and 3 bases at J, with 12 bases between. The CDR3 is made up of 15 amino acids. This chain's CDR3 is CASSESRGGGNTIYF. In DNA form, the CDR3 reads TGTGCCAGCAGTGAGAGCCGCGGAGGTGGAAACACCATATATTTT.

In its sample, this clone was seen once. The V call is TRBV27, the J call TRBJ2-1; 7 positions match TRBD2. Germline V gene sequence: CDR1 MNHEY, CDR2 SMNVEV (reference sequence). V was clipped by 6 bases and J by 0 bases; unmatched bases: 5. This CDR3 comprises 15 residues. The DNA of the CDR3 is TGTGCCAGCAGATCGCAGCGGGACTCCTACAATGAGCAGTTCTTC. It specifies CASRSQRDSYNEQFF.

The genes are TRBV6-5 and TRBJ1-6, with D possibly matching TRBD1 (5 bases). The V end was cut by 7 bases, the J end by 7 bases, with 17 bases between. This CDR3 region has 15 residues. Germline CDR1 and CDR2: MNHEY and SVGAGI. CDR3 sequence: CASTNGGIGNSPLHF. The CDR3 coding sequence is TGTGCCAGCACCAACGGGGGGATCGGGAATTCACCCCTCCACTTT.

V gene TRBV7-3 combines with J gene TRBJ2-2; no firm D call. The CDR3 is 12 residues long. V shed 6 bases and J shed 8 bases, with 10 bases lying between them. CDR1 and CDR2 (germline): SGHTA, FQGTGA. As DNA, the CDR3 is TGTGCCAGCAGTTACTCTTTTGGGGAGCTGTTTTTT. Translated: CASSYSFGELFF.

The chain carries TRBV18 and TRBJ1-4; 9 bases map to TRBD1. Trimming removed 8 bases from V and 7 bases from J; junction bases left unmatched: 5. The germline V gene encodes CDR1 KGHSH and CDR2 LQKENI. The CDR3 is made up of 13 amino acids. CDR3 amino acids: CASVQGAAEKLFF. The CDR3 region has the DNA TGTGCCAGCGTACAGGGGGCTGCTGAAAAACTGTTTTTT.

This sequence joins TRBV13 and TRBJ1-2, with D maybe TRBD1 (5 bases). The CDR3 spans 14 residues. V shed 4 bases and J shed 4 bases, with 13 bases lying between them. The V gene's germline CDR1 is PRHDT and CDR2 FYEKMQ (reference sequence). Written as DNA, the CDR3 is TGTGCCAGCAGCTCCGACACGGGGGGCTATGGCTACACCTTC. It yields the protein CASSSDTGGYGYTF. The full variable domain, with the rest looked up from reference TRBV13 and TRBJ1-2, is AAGVIQSPRHLIKEKRETATLKCYPIPRHDTVYWYQQGPGQDPQFLISFYEKMQSDKGSIPDRFSAQQFSDYHSELNMSSLELGDSALYFCASSSDTGGYGYTFGSGTRLTVV.

CDR3 protein: CASSRSGDSYSPLHF. DNA for the CDR3: TGTGCCAGCTCACGTTCGGGGGACAGTTATTCACCCCTCCACTTT. V is TRBV18 and J is TRBJ1-6, with TRBD1 matching over 7 bases. This CDR3 has 15 residues. V lost 4 bases and J lost 8; bases outside the gene matches: 8. Germline V gene sequence: CDR1 KGHSH, CDR2 LQKENI. Full variable domain (remainder filled in from reference TRBV18 and TRBJ1-6): NAGVMQNPRHLVRRRGQEARLRCSPMKGHSHVYWYRQLPEEGLKFMVYLQKENIIDESGMPKERFSAEFPKEGPSILRIQQVVRGDSAAYFCASSRSGDSYSPLHFGNGTRLTVT.

This clone was observed once. This chain links TRBV27 with TRBJ2-5; TRBD1 aligns across 10 bases. With V trimmed by 5 bases and J by 5 bases, 11 bases remained unmatched. Germline V CDR1 and CDR2: MNHEY, SMNVEV (reference sequence). The length of the CDR3 is 16 residues. The chain's CDR3 is CASSPAPDRGRETQYF. The CDR3 DNA reads as TGTGCCAGCAGTCCGGCGCCCGACAGGGGGCGGGAGACCCAGTACTTC.

This chain links TRBV6-5 with TRBJ1-3; D not resolved. CDR1 is MNHEY and CDR2 is SVGAGI in the germline V gene. The CDR3 spans 12 residues. V dropped 6 bases and J dropped 4 bases, with 7 bases sitting between them. Here the CDR3 DNA reads TGTGCCAGCAGCCCCTCCGGAAACACCATATATTTT. It translates to CASSPSGNTIYF.

The gene calls are TRBV5-4 and TRBJ2-1, with TRBD2 matching 13 bases. V lost 4 bases and J lost 8; bases outside the gene matches: 21. CDR1 and CDR2 (germline): SGHNT, YYREEE (reference sequence). The length of the CDR3 is 20 residues. This chain's CDR3 is CASSPEGTSGKGPLKYEQFF. The CDR3 coding sequence is TGTGCCAGCAGCCCGGAAGGGACTAGCGGGAAAGGCCCGCTTAAGTATGAGCAGTTCTTC.

The rearrangement joins TRBV28 to TRBJ1-1, with unresolved D. Trimming cost V 4 bases and J 2 bases, with 17 bases left between them. Germline CDR1 and CDR2: MDHEN and SYDVKM. The length of the CDR3 is 16 residues. In DNA form, the CDR3 reads TGTGCCAGCAGTTCCCTTGGATACGGGAGCAACACTGAAGCTTTCTTT. Amino acids: CASSSLGYGSNTEAFF.

The chain couples TRBV28 to TRBJ2-5, with 7 bases lining up with TRBD2. This CDR3 spans 15 amino acids. Germline V gene data show CDR1 as MDHEN and CDR2 as SYDVKM. The V gene end was trimmed by 4 bases and the J gene end by 3 bases; junction bases not matched to a gene: 8. The CDR3 loop is CASSSAGEGEETQYF. CDR3 DNA: TGTGCCAGCAGTTCGGCGGGAGAGGGTGAAGAGACCCAGTACTTC.

This chain uses TRBV5-8 with TRBJ2-2, with 9 bases matching TRBD2. Germline V gives CDR1 SGHTS, CDR2 YDEGEE. This CDR3 contains 16 residues. V shed 0 bases and J 4 bases; nucleotides not matched to a gene: 4. The CDR3 DNA follows: TGTGCCAGCAGCTTGGTTGCGGGAGGGCTCACCGGGGAGCTGTTTTTT. This codes for CASSLVAGGLTGELFF.

The chain combines TRBV4-1 with TRBJ2-1; 13 nucleotides align to TRBD2. Germline V CDR1 and CDR2: MGHRA, YSYEKL. The CDR3 extends over 19 amino acids. V was clipped by 5 bases and J by 0 bases; unmatched bases: 10. The CDR3 here is CASSESGLAGPLSYNEQFF. The DNA for the CDR3 is TGCGCCAGCAGCGAATCGGGACTAGCGGGACCGCTCTCCTACAATGAGCAGTTCTTC.

This clone was seen a single time. The chain recombines TRBV12-5 with TRBJ1-5, with 10 bases lining up with TRBD1. Germline V gene lookup returns CDR1 LGHNT and CDR2 FRNRAP. The CDR3 totals 15 residues. The junction had 7 bases not matched to a gene; V was cut back by 6 bases and J by 5 bases. Here the CDR3 reads CASGNGQGGDQPQHF. The DNA for the CDR3 is TGTGCTAGTGGCAACGGACAGGGGGGTGATCAGCCCCAGCATTTT.

This clone turned up a few times. The chain has TRBV7-8 and TRBJ2-7, with D maybe TRBD1 (6 bases). The CDR3 loop spans 14 amino acids. Germline loops: CDR1 SGHVS, CDR2 FQNEAQ. The V end lost 5 bases, the J end lost 0 bases, and 11 bases lay between the germline ends. The CDR3 region is CASSRAGDSYEQYF. CDR3 bases: TGTGCCAGCAGCCGTGCAGGGGACTCCTACGAGCAGTACTTC.

The chain employs TRBV19 and TRBJ2-7; a possible D gene is TRBD1 (5 bases). Trimming pared 4 bases from V and 6 bases from J, leaving 7 bases between. CDR1 and CDR2 from the germline V gene are LNHDA and SQIVND (reference sequence). The CDR3 contains 11 residues. The CDR3 nucleotides read TGTGCCAGTAGTACAGGGCCCGAGCAGTACTTC. It translates to CASSTGPEQYF.

This clone was seen just once. CDR3 sequence reads: CASSVPTRPDQPQHF. The CDR3 region has the DNA TGTGCCAGCAGTGTACCAACGAGGCCAGATCAGCCCCAGCATTTT. This chain uses TRBV2 with TRBJ1-5; D not resolved. Trimming shortened V by 4 bases and J by 5 bases, and 15 bases separated the two germline ends. Looked up from germline, CDR1 is SNHLY and CDR2 is FYNNEI. The CDR3 sequence is 15 residues long.

The chain couples TRBV4-1 to TRBJ2-3, with TRBD2 matching 9 bases. This CDR3 is 17 amino acids long. V was clipped by 0 bases and J by 4 bases; unmatched bases: 8. Per the germline V gene, CDR1 is MGHRA and CDR2 is YSYEKL. CDR3 sequence (DNA): TGCGCCAGCAGCCAAGAGGCGGCTAGCGGGAACCCAGATACGCAGTATTTT. This sequence encodes CASSQEAASGNPDTQYF.

This chain joins TRBV7-3 and TRBJ2-1; 8 bases map to TRBD2. The germline CDR1 and CDR2 sequences are SGHTA and FQGTGA. CDR3 size: 15 residues. Trimming removed 4 bases from V and 4 bases from J; junction bases left unmatched: 6. The CDR3 spells CASSSGLAGYNEQFF. The DNA for the CDR3 is TGTGCCAGCAGCTCGGGGCTAGCGGGTTACAATGAGCAGTTCTTC. Full variable domain (rest looked up from reference TRBV7-3 and TRBJ2-1): GAGVSQTPSNKVTEKGKYVELRCDPISGHTALYWYRQSLGQGPEFLIYFQGTGAADDSGLPNDRFFAVRPEGSVSTLKIQRTERGDSAVYLCASSSGLAGYNEQFFGPGTRLTVL.